The source of this TCR beta chain is a study of blood T cell repertoires in COVID-19. Whole-study context: Collection of acute and convalescent COVID-19 samples took place in the United States, Italy and Spain.

Germline CDR1 and CDR2: SGHVS and FQNEAQ. The CDR3 extends over 15 amino acids. V dropped 5 bases and J dropped 2 bases, with 13 bases sitting between them. Repertoires were generated with immunoSEQ multiplex PCR, while TCRdb's copy carries only in-frame clones and drops some. This table holds 120,000 or so clones, roughly 83% found once. Sequenced: peripheral blood. This sequence originates from a woman in her 30s who had recovered from COVID-19. This chain uses TRBV7-8 with TRBJ2-1; D gene uncertain. Written as DNA, the CDR3 is TGTGCCAGCAGCCGAGGTTCCATCCCCTACAATGAGCAGTTCTTC. Translated, it gives CASSRGSIPYNEQFF.